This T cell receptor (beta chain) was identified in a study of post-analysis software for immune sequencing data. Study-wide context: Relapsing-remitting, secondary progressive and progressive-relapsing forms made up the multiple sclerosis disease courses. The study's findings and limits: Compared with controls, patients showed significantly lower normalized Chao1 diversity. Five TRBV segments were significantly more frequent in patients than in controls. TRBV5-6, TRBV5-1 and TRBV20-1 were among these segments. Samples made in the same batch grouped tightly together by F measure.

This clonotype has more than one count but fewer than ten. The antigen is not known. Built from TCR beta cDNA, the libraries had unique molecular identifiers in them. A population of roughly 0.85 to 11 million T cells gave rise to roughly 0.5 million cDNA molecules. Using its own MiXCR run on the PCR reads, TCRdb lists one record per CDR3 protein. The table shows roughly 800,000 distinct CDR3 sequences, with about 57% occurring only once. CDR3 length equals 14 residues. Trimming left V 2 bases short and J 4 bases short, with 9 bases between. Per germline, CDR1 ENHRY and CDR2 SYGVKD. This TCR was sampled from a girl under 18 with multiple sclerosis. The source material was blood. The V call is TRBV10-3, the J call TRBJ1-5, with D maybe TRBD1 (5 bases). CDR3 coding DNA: TGTGCCATCAGTGAGGCGGGGGAAAATCAGCCCCAGCATTTT. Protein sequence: CAISEAGENQPQHF.